This T cell receptor beta chain was recovered during a study of blood T cell repertoires in COVID-19. The CDR3 length is 15 residues. The V gene end was trimmed by 4 bases and the J gene end by 6 bases; junction bases not matched to a gene: 9. Per germline, CDR1 MGHRA and CDR2 YSYEKL. Authors' analysis steps: Amplification of reference gene primers was used by the study to estimate nucleated cell counts. Sequenced by immunoSEQ multiplex PCR; TCRdb stores in-frame clones only, minus some. That table is the source of V, J and clone size, and D and trimming were worked out from the DNA. The sample includes a few hundred thousand clones, nearly 90% of them seen just once. The study assigned cohorts using participant-reported clinical history.

The sequence was obtained from a woman aged 25 to 39 who had recovered from COVID-19. The specimen was PBMCs or T cells enriched from blood (not recorded which). V is TRBV4-1 and J is TRBJ2-1; 7 nucleotides agree with TRBD1. CDR3 residues: CASSRTGTVFNEQFF. The CDR3 DNA is TGCGCCAGCAGCCGAACCGGGACAGTGTTCAATGAGCAGTTCTTC.